One TCR beta chain is described in this entry. This clone's antigen is unknown. No base quality values were provided; no much bigger clone lies one nucleotide off. This sample was taken from a study of cytomegalovirus exposure and HLA in healthy donors (dated 2017 in TCRdb). Context from the whole study: According to an earlier analysis of a few hundred of the donors, about 190 million T cells yielded 117 million unique TCR beta sequences and 276 Gb of sequence data. An early release covering some 640 HLA-typed donors comprised 300 to 350 gigabases of sequencing data and around 86 million unique TCR sequences. Of the approximately 400 genotyped donors, 75% to 85% were placed in the genetic ancestry cluster associated with self-reported Caucasian donors. The study was designed to test whether signatures of past pathogen exposure could be identified by cataloging public T cell receptors. Using immunosequencing, the study profiled T cell repertoires from approximately 700 subjects and related those repertoires to cytomegalovirus serostatus. In addition to the first cohort of roughly 700 subjects, a separate validation cohort of 130 or so different subjects was used. To predict cytomegalovirus infection status, the study brought together high-throughput TCR immunosequencing, statistical association of individual TCRs with disease status, and machine learning. In a later analysis, previously published TCR beta repertoires from 550 to 700 donors were re-analyzed and high-resolution HLA genotyping was added so that TCR occurrence patterns could be studied. Rather than drawing on any new phenotypic data, the later analysis identified candidate immune exposures from TCR beta sequences and the way those sequences occurred across donors. To decide whether each TCR beta V gene segment behaved as functional or pseudogenic, an earlier analysis of several hundred of the donors relied on high-throughput TCR beta sequencing. Alongside the repertoire data, information on donor age, sex, ethnicity and CMV serostatus was compiled. A later genetic analysis used genome-wide SNP genotypes for about 65% of the 666 donors, treating that subset as a discovery cohort. All discovery cohort repertoires had been generated on a single sequencing platform. Class I and class II HLA loci were covered by the typing at four-digit resolution. Typing coverage differed by locus: A, B, C, DRB1 and DQB1 were typed in roughly 620-630 donors, DQA1 in about 550, DPA1 in nearly 610, and DPB1 in around 490. Four to six DR-DQ haplotypes were handled as single units for association and clustering, since linkage in the cohort was strong. On average, 235,054 unique TCR beta nucleotide sequences were sequenced per donor among 398 genotyped donors of the cohort, with about 17% of those sequences being non-productive. Broader findings and caveats from the paper: Because HLA typing was unavailable for some donors at each locus, only the typed subset was used in association tests. When HLA alleles, especially DR and DQ, strongly co-occurred, TCR associations were difficult to assign to individual alleles. In this cohort, only TCR beta chains were sequenced, and detectable features were limited by the absence of alpha or paired-chain data. The authors suggested that the approach could potentially be extended to other disease states and immunological phenotypes. In a later analysis, most CMV-associated TCR beta chains were found to appear HLA-restricted, with HLA associations seemingly driven largely by CMV exposure. In an earlier analysis of more than 450 of the donors, most TCR beta V segments were observed in productive rearrangements about 90% or about 30% of the time, broadly matching IMGT annotations. A total of 150 to 200 TCR beta chains were listed by the study as associated with cytomegalovirus. Roughly uniform sequencing depth across donors was assumed in presence/absence analyses, although this assumption may not hold. In a later genetic analysis, fewer N-insertions in productive TCRs were reported among donors in an Asian-associated ancestry cluster than the 666-donor mean. In a later analysis, about 17,000 TCR beta sequences were associated with specific HLA alleles at a false discovery rate of 0.05. A further reported finding was that TCR beta sequences accurately predicted the HLA-A and HLA-B alleles for most subjects in the first cohort. Several of the top co-occurrence clusters appeared to be linked to parvovirus B19, influenza, CMV and Epstein-Barr virus, according to a later analysis. In a later analysis, HLA-associated TCR beta chains showed more clonal expansion and lower generation probabilities than non-associated chains that were equally common. A group of highly shared sequence variants was considered likely to be a technical artifact of the sequencing pipeline. Most TCR sequences were seen in very few donors, while some public TCRs were found in many individuals. The earlier analysis of 587 of the donors excluded roughly 17 rarely observed V segments, including chromosome 9 orphons, because counts were too low. The classifier was reported to diagnose cytomegalovirus status with high specificity and sensitivity in both the original and validation cohorts. V-gene and J-gene trimming of TCR beta chains was associated with a missense DCLRE1C variant in a later genetic analysis, and the association was replicated in an independent cohort. A later analysis found that TCR association rates varied across HLA loci, with DRB1 alleles showing the most associated TCRs and HLA-C alleles the fewest. The 87-base-pair reads could not distinguish some IMGT-functional V segments, including TRBV6-2 and TRBV6-3, so those segments were excluded. A few of the identified cytomegalovirus-associated TCR beta chains were confirmed in vitro to be specific for cytomegalovirus antigens. Correlated functional status among segregating V segments might be attributable to linkage disequilibrium, but an unknown experimental factor could not be ruled out. CMV serostatus was the only immune exposure information available for the cohort.

Library preparation was by the immunoSEQ multiplex PCR assay. For the multiplex PCR, a mixture combining 60 forward primers for TCR Vbeta segments and 13 reverse primers for TCR Jbeta segments was used. The CDR3 region of rearranged TCR beta genes was amplified from genomic DNA by a multiplex PCR assay. Amplified TCR beta libraries were sequenced as 87-base-pair reads on the Illumina HiSeq System. The study's own analysis went as follows. In a later analysis, some 80 million unique TCR beta chains were counted across the 650 to 700 repertoires, and roughly 11 million of these chains were shared by at least two donors. Raw reads were error-corrected and collapsed into unique sequences with a nearest-neighbor algorithm that merged closely related sequences to remove PCR and sequencing errors. V, D and J gene segments were assigned by aligning CDR3 sequences to IMGT reference sequences. For a sequence to be retained, a match of at least six nucleotides was required to both a V gene segment and a J gene segment. Rearrangements were classified as productive when the CDR3 lacked stop codons and remained in frame with V and J, and all other rearrangements were classified as non-productive. CDR3 was defined by IMGT convention, running from the second conserved V-encoded cysteine to the conserved J-encoded phenylalanine. The earlier analysis of about 610 of the donors excluded sequences that lacked an unambiguous match to a single V gene segment. In an earlier analysis of some 590 of the donors, a V segment was called functional when productive rearrangements were above 56.7%, and segregating when the standard deviation between donors exceeded 5%. A statistical classification framework was built to diagnose cytomegalovirus status from the catalog of TCR beta chain sequences. In a later analysis, V and J genes were assigned by comparing TCR nucleotide sequences against IMGT/GENE-DB human TR gene sequences. The TCRdist pipeline was used in a later analysis to assign CDR3 sequences and most-parsimonious VDJ recombination scenarios. In a later analysis, each TCR beta chain was defined by its CDR3 amino acid sequence together with its V-gene family, and reads without a unique V-gene family were excluded. To address suspected cross-contamination and a sequencing artifact, a later analysis removed roughly 640 highly shared, low-generation-probability nucleotide sequences. A later analysis calculated a clonal expansion index for each public chain from normalized within-repertoire ranks of inferred template counts. In a later analysis, generation probabilities were computed using a VDJ recombination model fitted to out-of-frame rearrangements, and the results were checked against IGoR. In a later analysis, hypergeometric tests were used to score TCR-TCR, TCR-HLA and TCR-CMV co-occurrence, with a repertoire-size bias correction applied to TCR pairs. False discovery rates were estimated in a later analysis by permuting HLA or CMV assignments 20 times. In a later analysis, co-occurring TCRs were grouped using DBSCAN, with TCRdist sequence similarity added in when clustering inside HLA-allele-positive subsets. For co-occurrence clustering, repertoires with fewer than 30,000 or more than 120,000 public chains were excluded, along with 5 or 6 repertoires with anomalous nucleotide sharing. As stored in TCRdb, this immuneACCESS dataset retains in-frame rearrangements with V and J assigned. A fraction of the clones does not appear; measured against another copy, unresolved V genes explain less than half of the discrepancy, and the remainder lacks a known reason. D and trimming were read from the DNA, whereas the V and J calls and clone size are those reported in that table. In all, the sample holds 150,000 to 200,000 clones, and roughly four fifths of those were seen once. The ten most abundant clones make up roughly 3.6% of the sample.

The germline V gene yields SGDLS for CDR1 and YYNGEE for CDR2. V sheds 2 bases and J sheds 4 bases, leaving 18 bases between their ends. The CDR3 has 16 amino acids, counting the end cysteine and phenylalanine. Only CDR3 DNA is held: 48 bases, read in frame from base 1. The cohort comprised more than 550 healthy bone marrow donors. All cohort members were sampled while nominally healthy, although unrecorded immune exposures were likely present. The donor was CMV seropositive and belonged to the group of some 290 seropositive cohort members. Every donor gave a peripheral blood sample, and the peripheral blood mononuclear cells from that sample were used for TCR beta sequencing. The Qiagen DNeasy Blood Extraction Kit was used to extract genomic DNA from the blood cell samples.

Recombination joined TRBV9 with TRBJ1-2, with TRBD1 perhaps the D gene, on 5 matching bases. This receptor was obtained from a man aged 40-55 years in good health and CMV-seropositive. Material: PBMCs. The CDR3 protein: CASSVQLQGGSYGYTF. In nucleotides, the sequence is TGTGCCAGCAGCGTGCAGCTTCAGGGAGGAAGCTATGGCTACACCTTC. The entire variable domain, with the stretches around the CDR3 drawn from the reference TRBV9 and TRBJ1-2 proteins, is DSGVTQTPKHLITATGQRVTLRCSPRSGDLSVYWYQQSLDQGLQFLIQYYNGEERAKGNILERFSAQQFPDLHSELNLSSLELGDSALYFCASSVQLQGGSYGYTFGSGTRLTVV.